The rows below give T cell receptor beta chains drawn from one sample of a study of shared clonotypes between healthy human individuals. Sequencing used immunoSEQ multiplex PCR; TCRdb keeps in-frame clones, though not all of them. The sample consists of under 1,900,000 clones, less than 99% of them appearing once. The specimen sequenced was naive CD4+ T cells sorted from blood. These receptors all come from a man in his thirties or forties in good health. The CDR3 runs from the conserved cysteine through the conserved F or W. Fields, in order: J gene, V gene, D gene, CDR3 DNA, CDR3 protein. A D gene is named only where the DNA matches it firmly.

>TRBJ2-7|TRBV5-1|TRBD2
TGCGCCAGCAGCCTTGGTCTAGCGGGAGGGCCACCCTACGAGCAGTACTTC
CASSLGLAGGPPYEQYF
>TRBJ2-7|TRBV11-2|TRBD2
TGTGCCAGCAGCCCCGGGTTAGGCGCGGGACTAGCGGGAACCTACGAGCAGTACTTC
CASSPGLGAGLAGTYEQYF
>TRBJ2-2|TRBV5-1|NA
TGCGCCAGCACCCGCAACGGGGAGCTGTTTTTT
CASTRNGELFF
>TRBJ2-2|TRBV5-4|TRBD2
TGTGCCAGCAGCTCCGGACTAGCGGGAGTCACCGGGGAGCTGTTTTTT
CASSSGLAGVTGELFF
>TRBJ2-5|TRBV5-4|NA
TGTGCCAGCAGCTTCCCCGGGACGGAACAAGAGACCCAGTACTTC
CASSFPGTEQETQYF
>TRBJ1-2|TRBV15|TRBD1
TGTGCCACCAGCAGAGATCGGACAGGTTCGCTATATGGCTACACCTTC
CATSRDRTGSLYGYTF
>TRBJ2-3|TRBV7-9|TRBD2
TGTGCCAGCAGCTTAGAGGGACTAGCGGGAGGGCCGTATTTT
CASSLEGLAGGPYF
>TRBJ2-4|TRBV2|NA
TGTGCCAGCAGTGTAGTTGCAGGGGTTAAGAACATTCAGTACTTC
CASSVVAGVKNIQYF
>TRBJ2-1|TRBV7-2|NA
TGTGCCAGCAGCCCCCTGGCAGGTTGGGTCAATGAGCAGTTCTTC
CASSPLAGWVNEQFF
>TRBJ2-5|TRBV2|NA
TGTGCCAGCAGCCCCGACAGCCAAGAGACCCAGTACTTC
CASSPDSQETQYF
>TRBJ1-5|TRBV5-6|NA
TGTGCCAGCAGCTTGAGAGGGGCTCTCTATAGCAATCAGCCCCAGCATTTT
CASSLRGALYSNQPQHF
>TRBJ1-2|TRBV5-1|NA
TGCGCCAGCAGAAAAGGGGACTCTAACTATGGCTACACCTTC
CASRKGDSNYGYTF
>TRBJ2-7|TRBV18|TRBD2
TGTGCCAGCTCACCTAGCGGGAGCCCCTACGAGCAGTACTTC
CASSPSGSPYEQYF
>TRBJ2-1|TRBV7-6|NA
TGTGCCAGCAGCCGACAAAAAAGGGGGAGCTCCTACAATGAGCAGTTCTTC
CASSRQKRGSSYNEQFF